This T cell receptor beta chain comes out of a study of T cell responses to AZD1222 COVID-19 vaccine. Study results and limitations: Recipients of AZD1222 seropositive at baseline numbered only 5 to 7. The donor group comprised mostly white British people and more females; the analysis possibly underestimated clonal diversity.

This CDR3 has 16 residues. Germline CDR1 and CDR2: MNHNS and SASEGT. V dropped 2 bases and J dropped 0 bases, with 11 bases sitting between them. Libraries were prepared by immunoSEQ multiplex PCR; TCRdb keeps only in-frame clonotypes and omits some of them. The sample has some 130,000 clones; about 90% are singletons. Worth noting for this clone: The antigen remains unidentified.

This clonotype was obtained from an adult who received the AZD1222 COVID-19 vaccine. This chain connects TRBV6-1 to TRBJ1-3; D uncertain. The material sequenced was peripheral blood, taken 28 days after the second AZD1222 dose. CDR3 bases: TGTGCCAGCAGTGAACAGAACTTCCTCTCTGGAAACACCATATATTTT. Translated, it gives CASSEQNFLSGNTIYF.